The clone carrying this T cell receptor beta chain was observed many times. Its antigen is not identified. Fresh peripheral blood, about 9.9 ml, yielded the PBMCs. Germline CDR1 DFQATT, CDR2 SNEGSKA (reference sequence). V trimming: 0 bases; J trimming: 5 bases; junction bases outside the gene matches: 10. The CDR3 sequence is 16 residues long. The sample comes from a study of T cells in Graves' hyperthyroidism and ophthalmopathy. At the level of the study: Prior to any treatment, at the point of initial diagnosis, peripheral blood was collected.

Study-level findings and limits: Model predictions of ophthalmopathy came a median around 6.5 months before onset. Clonotypes that were expanded in thyroid above 0.001 mostly appeared in blood too.

RNA transcripts served as the template for amplifying TCR beta CDR3 regions. In the first-round RT-PCR of the TCR CDR3, the HTBI primer set was used. TCRdb re-analysed the multiplex PCR reads in MiXCR, keeping a single row per CDR3 protein. This repertoire shows roughly 170,000 distinct CDR3 sequences, approximately 15% found once; its top ten account for 25% to 30%. The sequence was collected from a woman aged 50 to 60 with Graves' hyperthyroidism. The chain has TRBV20-1 and TRBJ2-3; 8 bases line up with TRBD2. The specimen was blood. CDR3 in amino acids: CSARDWGAGGGDTQYF. In DNA, the CDR3 is TGCAGTGCTAGAGACTGGGGTGCGGGGGGAGGAGATACGCAGTATTTT.